The 15 T cell receptor beta chains presented below share a single source sample, sequenced in a study of T cell clonality in common variable immunodeficiency (dated by TCRdb to the mid-2010s). Library generation was performed with the immunoSEQ multiplex PCR assay. The table comes from immuneACCESS by way of TCRdb, which keeps in-frame sequences with V and J called. Part of the clones is missing from these tables; in studies checked, under half for an unresolved V gene and the rest for unknown reasons. The table puts 40,000 to 45,000 clones in this sample, none counted just once. The ten top clones hold less than 3.5% of the sample. The sequenced sample consisted of peripheral blood mononuclear cells. The receptors stem from a person aged 18 to 70 in good health.

This clone was seen repeatedly, ten times or more. The read terminates 3 residues before the CDR3 end, so the remaining end is supplied by the germline J gene. The chain joins TRBV5-1 to TRBJ2-2; D is perhaps TRBD1 or TRBD2 (5 bases each). The length of the CDR3 is 15 residues. In germline, CDR1 is SGHRS, CDR2 YFSETQ. The CDR3: CASSSGEGYDSPLFF. Partial CDR3 DNA: TGCGCCAGCAGCTCGGGCGAGGGGTATGATTCACCG.

As to this clone: The CDR3 goes on 3 residues after the read ends, and that part is filled in from the germline J gene. The chain uses TRBV7-9 and TRBJ2-5, with D unresolved. The germline gives CDR1 SEHNR, CDR2 FQNEAQ (reference sequence). V was shortened by 3 bases and J by 2 bases, with 10 bases between the two germline ends. This CDR3 has 14 residues. CDR3 bases read: TGTGCCAGCAGCTTCGTGGCACCACAAGAGACC. It yields the protein CASSFVAPQET. The complete CDR3 sequence is CASSFVAPQETQYF.

Regarding this clone: At one boundary the junction diverges from the germline segment, which might be a read error. Read coverage stops 3 residues before the CDR3 terminus; the germline J gene supplies the remainder. Additional DNA sequences in this sample encode the identical CDR3. The chain uses TRBV19 and TRBJ2-6; 7 nucleotides agree with TRBD1. CDR1 is LNHDA, CDR2 SQIVND, per germline (reference sequence). CDR3 size: 19 residues. CDR3 DNA (partial): TGTGCCAGCAGTATTCTGGTTCTAGGGGGCGCGTTCTGGGCCAACGTC. Residues: CASSILVLGGAFWANV. The whole CDR3 reads CASSILVLGGAFWANVLTF.

This clone was recorded at least ten times. The CDR3 end falls 3 residues outside the read, so it is completed with the germline J gene. The chain combines TRBV2 with TRBJ2-2, with D perhaps matching TRBD1 (5 bases). The CDR3 loop spans 15 amino acids. V dropped 7 bases and J dropped 6 bases, with 18 bases sitting between them. Germline CDR1 SNHLY, CDR2 FYNNEI. CDR3 DNA, as far as it was read: TGTGCCAGCACCGAAGGGTCCCTCAGGGCCGGGGAG. Residues: CASTEGSLRAGE. The entire CDR3 reads CASTEGSLRAGELFF.

This clone was observed at least ten times. The read is 3 residues too short to cover the CDR3 end, so that end is filled in from the germline J gene. The chain joins TRBV7-9 to TRBJ1-3; the D gene is possibly TRBD1 (5 bases). V was trimmed by 1 base and J by 8 bases, leaving 12 bases between them. CDR1 is SEHNR, CDR2 FQNEAQ, per germline (reference sequence). CDR3 length: 14 residues. The CDR3 here is CASSLGAGIDTIYF. CDR3 bases read: TGTGCCAGCAGCTTAGGGGCAGGGATAGACACC.

This clone was counted ten times or more. The observed sequence ends 3 residues before the CDR3 terminus, with the missing tail filled in from the germline J gene. This chain connects TRBV20-1 to TRBJ2-7; TRBD1 matches 7 bases. Per the germline V gene, CDR1 is DFQATT and CDR2 is SNEGSKA (reference sequence). The CDR3 runs to 13 residues. J was trimmed by 2 bases and V by 6 bases; bases with no gene match: 7. The CDR3 region is CSALRDSPYEQYF. The sequenced part of the CDR3 DNA is TGCAGTGCCCTCCGGGACAGTCCCTACGAG.

The sample holds many counts of this clone. The read finishes 3 residues shy of the CDR3 end, and the germline J gene is used to complete it. The rearrangement uses TRBV7-8 and TRBJ1-6; 7 bases map to TRBD1. This CDR3 spans 16 amino acids. Germline CDR1 reads SGHVS; CDR2 reads FQNEAQ. J was trimmed by 8 bases and V by 5 bases; bases with no gene match: 12. CDR3 bases read: TGTGCCAGCAGCCCGGGGACAGCTCCGGGGGATTCACCC. As protein: CASSPGTAPGDSP. The complete CDR3 reads CASSPGTAPGDSPLHF.

This clone occurred many times. The CDR3 goes on 3 residues after the read ends, and that part is filled in from the germline J gene. This sequence joins TRBV2 and TRBJ2-2; 8 bases map to TRBD1. Unmatched junction bases numbered 11, after V lost 6 bases and J lost 2 bases. This CDR3 spans 17 amino acids. CDR1 and CDR2 (germline): SNHLY, FYNNEI. CDR3 residues: CASSQDREIGNTGELFF. CDR3 bases read: TGTGCCAGCAGCCAGGACAGGGAGATAGGTAACACCGGGGAG.

This clone was observed at least ten times. Coverage ceases 3 residues before the CDR3 finishes, and the germline J gene fills in the end. The chain uses TRBV19 and TRBJ1-2; TRBD1 might be the D (5 bases). The CDR3 is 15 residues long. The V gene lost 4 bases and the J gene lost 0 bases, with 12 bases spanning the gap. The germline V gene has CDR1 LNHDA and CDR2 SQIVND (reference sequence). The part of the CDR3 DNA that was read is TGTGCCAGTAGTACTAGAACAGGCGCTAACTATGGC. Protein sequence: CASSTRTGANYG. The entire CDR3 protein is CASSTRTGANYGYTF.

This clone was seen many times. The read ends 3 residues before the CDR3 terminus; that terminus is restored from the germline J gene. V gene TRBV6-1 combines with J gene TRBJ2-3; 7 positions match TRBD1. Germline V lookup: CDR1 MNHNS, CDR2 SASEGT. The trim removed 3 bases at V and 1 base at J, leaving 1 base unmatched. The CDR3 is made up of 14 amino acids. The CDR3 spells CASSDRGRTDTQYF. The sequenced CDR3 bases are TGTGCCAGCAGTGATAGGGGGCGCACAGATACG.

This clone was seen repeatedly, ten times or more. The sequenced fragment ends 3 residues before the CDR3 boundary, so the rest is inferred from the germline J gene. V usage is TRBV6-1 and J usage is TRBJ2-7; 7 bases are shared with TRBD2. Germline loops: CDR1 MNHNS, CDR2 SASEGT. This CDR3 comprises 15 residues. J was trimmed by 2 bases and V by 1 base; bases with no gene match: 5. The CDR3 sequence: CASSEEGGSTYEQYF. CDR3 DNA (partial): TGTGCCAGCAGTGAAGAGGGCGGGAGTACCTACGAG.

This clone was counted many times. From the germline J gene comes the end of the CDR3, since the read stops 3 residues before it. The chain is built from TRBV6-2 or TRBV6-3 and TRBJ2-7; the match to TRBD2 covers 10 bases. The ends lost 6 bases at V and 3 bases at J; junction bases unmatched: 11. This CDR3 is 16 amino acids long. Germline V gives CDR1 MNHEY, CDR2 SVGEGT. CDR3 residues: CASSFQSSGRYYEQYF. CDR3 bases read: TGTGCCAGCAGCTTCCAATCTAGCGGGAGATACTACGAG.

In this sample, this clone turned up many times. The read terminates 3 residues before the CDR3 end, so the remaining end is supplied by the germline J gene. The chain carries TRBV10-3 and TRBJ2-3, with 11 bases matching TRBD1. Germline assignment: CDR1 ENHRY and CDR2 SYGVKD. This CDR3 is built from 17 residues. V was clipped by 6 bases and J by 2 bases; unmatched bases: 10. The sequenced part of the CDR3 DNA is TGTGCCATCAGGTCCCCCGGGACAGGGGGACTCACAGATACG. Its protein is CAIRSPGTGGLTDT. In full, the CDR3 is CAIRSPGTGGLTDTQYF.

This clone has at least ten counts. The CDR3 goes on 3 residues after the read ends, and that part is filled in from the germline J gene. The chain couples TRBV2 to TRBJ2-7, with 9 positions matching TRBD1. There are 15 residues in the CDR3. Germline V lookup: CDR1 SNHLY, CDR2 FYNNEI. Trimming removed 0 bases from V and 4 bases from J; junction bases left unmatched: 4. The CDR3 here is CASSEAGQGPYEQYF. The DNA read from the CDR3 is TGTGCCAGCAGTGAAGCGGGACAGGGACCTTACGAG. Drawing the rest from reference TRBV2 and TRBJ2-7, the complete variable domain is EPEVTQTPSHQVTQMGQEVILRCVPISNHLYFYWYRQILGQKVEFLVSFYNNEISEKSEIFDDQFSVERPDGSNFTLKIRSTKLEDSAMYFCASSEAGQGPYEQYFGPGTRLTVT.

Many counts were recorded for this clone. The read terminates 3 residues before the CDR3 end, so the remaining end is supplied by the germline J gene. The chain couples TRBV7-9 to TRBJ1-2; 7 bases align to TRBD1. Germline CDR1 and CDR2: SEHNR and FQNEAQ (reference sequence). The CDR3 loop spans 12 amino acids. The DNA read from the CDR3 is TGTGCCAGCAGCCTCGACAGGGAAGGG. It is translated as CASSLDREG. The whole CDR3 region reads CASSLDREGYTF.